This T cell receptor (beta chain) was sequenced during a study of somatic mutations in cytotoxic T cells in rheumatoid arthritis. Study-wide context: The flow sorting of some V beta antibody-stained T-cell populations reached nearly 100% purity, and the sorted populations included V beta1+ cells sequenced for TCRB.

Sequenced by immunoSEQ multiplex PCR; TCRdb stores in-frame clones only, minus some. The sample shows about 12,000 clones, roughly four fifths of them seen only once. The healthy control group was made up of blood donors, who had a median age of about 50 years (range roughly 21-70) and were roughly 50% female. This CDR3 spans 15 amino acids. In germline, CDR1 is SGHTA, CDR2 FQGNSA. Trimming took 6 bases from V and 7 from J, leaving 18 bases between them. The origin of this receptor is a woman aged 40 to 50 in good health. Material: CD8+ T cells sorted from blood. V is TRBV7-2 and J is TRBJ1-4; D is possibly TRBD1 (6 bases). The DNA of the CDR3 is TGTGCCAGCAGACGAACCGGGGGCGGTGGTGAAAAACTGTTTTTT. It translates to CASRRTGGGGEKLFF.